This TCR beta chain derives from a study of regulatory T cells in long-lasting Graves disease. The study's findings and limits: TRBV28 was favored in persistent disease, as were TRBJ1-2 and TRBJ2-5. New patients shared fewer public clonotypes (more than 850) than persistent patients did (roughly 2,500).

The time point is: newly diagnosed GD, antithyroid drugs for less than 3 months. PBMCs were the source of the RNA used for TCR sequencing. HTBI primers from iRepertoire and Arm-PCR of CDR3 regions yielded the TCR beta libraries. Each CDR3 protein is one row after TCRdb ran MiXCR on the multiplex PCR reads. Among about 470,000 distinct CDR3 sequences listed, 15% were seen once. This clonotype was picked up many times. Antigen specificity is unknown. Germline V lookup: CDR1 LGHDT, CDR2 YNNKEL (reference sequence). V lost 4 bases and J 4 bases, leaving 13 bases between the germline ends. This CDR3 spans 14 amino acids. These same data were also listed under a study on T cells in Graves' hyperthyroidism and ophthalmopathy. That source reports: Over 18 months, lack of ophthalmopathy progression marked Graves' hyperthyroidism as stable. Progression to ophthalmopathy was predicted a median of 6.5 months early.

The starting material was peripheral blood mononuclear cells (PBMCs), obtained at new diagnosis, from a patient treated with antithyroid drugs. The chain couples TRBV3-1 to TRBJ1-2; no firm D call. The clonotype originates from a woman aged 25 to 45 with Graves disease. DNA for the CDR3: TGTGCCAGCAGCCCGTCAGGCGGATCCTATGGCTACACCTTC. Protein product: CASSPSGGSYGYTF.